A single sample is the source of the 10 T cell receptor beta chains below, sequenced in a study of control samples from healthy donors and cancer patients. TCRdb's copy holds only in-frame clones and misses some; the assay was immunoSEQ multiplex PCR. The sample lists 140,000 or so clones; roughly 94% were seen once. Sequenced: PBMCs. Every receptor here comes from a man in his sixties with colorectal cancer.

This clone occurred once. In nucleotides, the CDR3 is TGTGCCAGCAGCCCCGGACAGGTATACGGCCAGCCCCAGCATTTT. Its protein is CASSPGQVYGQPQHF. The genes are TRBV7-8 and TRBJ1-5, with 7 bases identical to TRBD1. Germline assignment: CDR1 SGHVS and CDR2 FQNEAQ. Unmatched junction bases numbered 11, after V lost 5 bases and J lost 7 bases. The CDR3 extends over 15 amino acids.

The chain couples TRBV18 to TRBJ1-5, with 9 bases matching TRBD1. CDR3 length: 15 amino acids. The germline V gene encodes CDR1 KGHSH and CDR2 LQKENI. V gave up 6 bases and J gave up 1 base; unmatched junction bases: 4. CDR3 protein: CASSPGQGSNQPQHF. CDR3 in DNA: TGTGCCAGCTCCCCTGGACAGGGGAGCAATCAGCCCCAGCATTTT.

This chain links TRBV27 with TRBJ2-7, with D possibly TRBD1 on 5 matching bases. Germline CDR1 and CDR2: MNHEY and SMNVEV (reference sequence). This CDR3 has 14 amino acids. Trimming cost V 3 bases and J 5 bases, with 14 bases left between them. The CDR3 loop reads CASSLGQGNHEQYF. The CDR3 DNA is TGTGCCAGCAGTTTGGGGCAGGGTAACCACGAGCAGTACTTC.

V is TRBV19 and J is TRBJ1-2; TRBD1 aligns across 9 bases. Germline values: CDR1 LNHDA, CDR2 SQIVND (reference sequence). Trimming at V came to 7 bases and at J to 4 bases, leaving 7 bases not matched to a gene. This CDR3 is built from 14 residues. The CDR3 loop reads CASMENRGPYGYTF. The CDR3 DNA is TGTGCCAGTATGGAAAACAGGGGGCCCTATGGCTACACCTTC.

CDR3 sequence: CASSVTRNTEAFF. In DNA form, the CDR3 reads TGTGCCAGTAGTGTGACACGGAACACTGAAGCTTTCTTT. The chain links TRBV19 to TRBJ1-1, with D unresolved. V was pared by 5 bases and J by 1 base, with 8 bases between. The CDR3 covers 13 residues. From germline, CDR1 is LNHDA and CDR2 SQIVND (reference sequence).

This clone was counted a single time. The chain joins TRBV2 to TRBJ1-2; no firm D call. CDR1 and CDR2 (germline): SNHLY, FYNNEI. The CDR3 totals 13 residues. V was trimmed by 8 bases and J by 2 bases, leaving 12 bases between them. CDR3 DNA: TGTGCCAGCCGTAGGACGGACAACTATGGCTACACCTTC. It translates to CASRRTDNYGYTF.

This chain connects TRBV6-5 to TRBJ1-4; no clear D. With 0 bases removed from V and 4 bases from J, the gap between germline ends came to 6 bases. The germline CDR1 and CDR2 sequences are MNHEY and SVGAGI. This CDR3 is 14 amino acids long. For the CDR3, the DNA is TGTGCCAGCAGTTACTCAGGCGGTAATGAAAAACTGTTTTTT. Amino acid sequence: CASSYSGGNEKLFF.

This clone was found once. The chain combines TRBV12-3 or TRBV12-4 with TRBJ1-1; D is unclear. The CDR3 has 13 amino acids. Trimming left V 2 bases short and J 4 bases short, with 8 bases between. In DNA, the CDR3 is TGTGCCAGCAGTTTACTGCGGTCCACTGAAGCTTTCTTT. Residues: CASSLLRSTEAFF.

The chain is built from TRBV3-1 (or the pseudogene TRBV3-2) and TRBJ1-2; 7 positions agree with TRBD1. Losses at the gene ends were 4 bases for V and 7 bases for J; bases not matched to a gene: 9. This CDR3 has 14 residues. Germline values: CDR1 LGHDT, CDR2 YNNKEL (reference sequence). CDR3 DNA sequence: TGTGCCAGCAGCCCTTACAGGGGAGGAGGTGGCTACACCTTC. This codes for CASSPYRGGGGYTF.

The table lists this clone with a count of one. This chain uses TRBV7-9 with TRBJ2-7, with 7 bases aligning to TRBD1. The CDR3 consists of 15 residues. After removal of 5 bases from V and 3 bases from J, the junction contained 10 bases not matched to a gene. Per the germline V gene, CDR1 is SEHNR and CDR2 is FQNEAQ (reference sequence). Here the CDR3 reads CASSPGQTNGYEQYF. CDR3 coding DNA: TGTGCCAGCAGCCCGGGACAGACCAACGGCTACGAGCAGTACTTC.